This TCR beta chain was captured in a study of cytomegalovirus exposure and HLA in healthy donors (dated by TCRdb to 2016 to 2017). About the investigation overall: An earlier analysis of roughly 500 of the donors reported 250 to 300 Gb of sequence data and some 120 million unique TCR beta sequences from 150 million to 200 million T cells. Rather than using new phenotypic data, the later analysis identified candidate immune exposures from TCR beta sequences and from how often those sequences occurred across donors. The genetic ancestry cluster associated with self-reported Caucasian donors included about 81% of the approximately 400 genotyped donors. Along with the roughly 700-subject first cohort, a separate validation cohort of 120 different subjects was used. A later analysis re-examined previously published TCR beta repertoires from just over 650 donors and added high-resolution HLA genotyping to investigate patterns of TCR occurrence. An earlier analysis of some 500 of the donors used high-throughput TCR beta sequencing to judge whether each TCR beta V gene segment behaved as functional or pseudogenic. To predict cytomegalovirus infection status, the study combined high-throughput TCR immunosequencing, statistical association of individual TCRs with disease status, and machine learning. Every discovery cohort repertoire had been produced on one sequencing platform. Several DR-DQ haplotypes were handled as single units for association and clustering because linkage in the cohort was strong. Both class I and class II loci were covered by HLA typing, at four-digit resolution. The aim of the study was to test whether cataloging public T cell receptors could identify signatures of past pathogen exposure. Across 398 genotyped donors of the cohort, an average of roughly 250,000 unique TCR beta nucleotide sequences per donor were sequenced, and roughly 17% of those sequences were non-productive. Typing coverage varied by locus: roughly 620-640 donors for A, B, C, DRB1 and DQB1; around 560 for DQA1; 600 to 610 for DPA1; more than 450 for DPB1. Genome-wide SNP genotypes for about 65% of the roughly 700 donors were used in a later genetic analysis, which treated that subset as a discovery cohort. The study profiled the T cell repertoires of under 850 subjects by immunosequencing and related them to cytomegalovirus serostatus. An early release covering over 500 HLA-typed donors comprised about 320 gigabases of sequencing data and 65 million to 100 million unique TCR sequences. Donor age, sex, ethnicity and CMV serostatus were compiled together with the repertoire data. What the research found in general, with its limitations: Across donors, most TCR sequences were observed very rarely, whereas some public TCRs were present in many individuals. Three of the identified cytomegalovirus-associated TCR beta chains were confirmed in vitro to be specific for cytomegalovirus antigens. According to a later analysis, most CMV-associated TCR beta chains appeared to be HLA-restricted, and the HLA associations seemed to be driven largely by CMV exposure. The only immune exposure information available for the cohort was CMV serostatus. Because counts were too low, approximately 15 rarely observed V segments, including chromosome 9 orphons, were excluded from the earlier analysis of a few hundred of the donors. An association between a missense DCLRE1C variant and V-gene and J-gene trimming of TCR beta chains was found in a later genetic analysis and replicated in an independent cohort. Because HLA typing was unavailable for some donors at each locus, only the typed subset was used in association tests. At a false discovery rate of 0.05, a later analysis linked 15,000 to 20,000 TCR beta sequences to specific HLA alleles. In both the original and validation cohorts, the classifier was reported to diagnose cytomegalovirus status with high specificity and sensitivity. Some IMGT-functional V segments, including TRBV6-2 and TRBV6-3, could not be distinguished by the 87-base-pair reads and were therefore excluded. A later analysis found that TCR association rates varied across HLA loci, with DRB1 alleles showing the most associated TCRs and HLA-C alleles the fewest. A further reported finding was that TCR beta sequences accurately predicted the HLA-A and HLA-B alleles for most subjects in the first cohort. An earlier analysis of approximately 500 of the donors showed that most TCR beta V segments appeared in productive rearrangements either about 87% or about 30% of the time, which broadly matched IMGT annotations. A later genetic analysis reported fewer N-insertions in productive TCRs among donors in an Asian-associated ancestry cluster than the roughly 640-donor mean. A later analysis reported that several top co-occurrence clusters appeared linked to parvovirus B19, influenza, CMV and Epstein-Barr virus. In this cohort, only TCR beta chains were sequenced, and detectable features were limited by the absence of alpha or paired-chain data. The authors suggested that the approach could potentially be generalized to other disease states and immunological phenotypes. Assigning TCR associations to individual alleles was difficult when HLA alleles, especially DR and DQ, strongly co-occurred. The sequencing pipeline was judged likely to have produced a cluster of highly shared sequence variants as a technical artifact. Sequencing depth was assumed to be roughly uniform across donors in the presence/absence analyses, though that assumption may not hold. A total of 150 to 200 TCR beta chains were listed by the study as associated with cytomegalovirus. Linkage disequilibrium might explain the correlated functional status among segregating V segments, but an unknown experimental factor could not be excluded. A later analysis found that HLA-associated TCR beta chains were more clonally expanded and had lower generation probabilities than equally common non-associated chains.

The CDR3 contains 16 residues, cysteine and phenylalanine counted. Only CDR3 DNA is held: 48 bases, read in frame from base 1. From the germline V gene, CDR1 is SGHVS and CDR2 is FQNEAQ. At the junction V is shortened by 2 bases and J by 5 bases; bases outside the gene matches: 8. A word on this clone: The clone's antigen remains unknown. Base qualities are missing; no much larger clone stands one base away.

The cohort was made up of 500 to 850 healthy bone marrow donors. All cohort members were sampled while nominally healthy, although unrecorded immune exposures were likely present. The donor tested CMV seronegative, placing the donor among the 350 or so seronegative members of the cohort. Each donor provided a peripheral blood sample, and peripheral blood mononuclear cells were used for TCR beta sequencing. Genomic DNA was extracted from the blood cell samples with the Qiagen DNeasy Blood Extraction Kit. Receptor libraries were prepared by the immunoSEQ multiplex PCR assay. The multiplex PCR relied on a mix of 60 forward primers for TCR Vbeta segments and 13 reverse primers for TCR Jbeta segments. The CDR3 region of rearranged TCR beta genes was amplified from genomic DNA with a multiplex PCR assay. The Illumina HiSeq System was used to sequence the amplified TCR beta libraries as 87-base-pair reads. The authors' analysis ran thus. A later analysis tallied tens of millions of unique TCR beta chains across the approximately 670 repertoires, and approximately 9.9 million of those chains were shared by two or more donors. To remove PCR and sequencing errors, raw reads were error-corrected and collapsed into unique sequences using a nearest-neighbor algorithm that merged closely related sequences. V, D and J gene segments were assigned by aligning CDR3 sequences to IMGT reference sequences. For a sequence to be retained, at least a six-nucleotide match to both a V gene segment and a J gene segment was required. Rearrangements were called productive when the CDR3 lacked stop codons and stayed in frame with V and J; all others were non-productive. Following IMGT convention, CDR3 was defined as the stretch from the second conserved V-encoded cysteine to the conserved J-encoded phenylalanine. The earlier analysis of more than 450 of the donors excluded sequences that lacked an unambiguous match to a single V gene segment. In an earlier analysis of approximately 610 of the donors, V segments were called functional above 56.7% productive rearrangements and were called segregating when the between-donor standard deviation exceeded 5%. To diagnose cytomegalovirus status from the catalog of TCR beta chain sequences, a statistical classification framework was built. V and J gene assignment, in a later analysis, came from comparing TCR nucleotide sequences with IMGT/GENE-DB human TR gene sequences. The TCRdist pipeline was used in a later analysis to assign CDR3 sequences and most-parsimonious VDJ recombination scenarios. In a later analysis, each TCR beta chain was defined by its CDR3 amino acid sequence together with its V-gene family, and reads lacking a unique V-gene family were excluded. In a later analysis, some 600 highly shared, low-generation-probability nucleotide sequences were removed to address suspected cross-contamination and a sequencing artifact. For each public chain, a later analysis derived a clonal expansion index from normalized ranks of inferred template counts within each repertoire. Generation probabilities in a later analysis came from a VDJ recombination model fitted to out-of-frame rearrangements, and those results were checked against IGoR. Hypergeometric tests were used in a later analysis to score TCR-TCR, TCR-HLA and TCR-CMV co-occurrence, with a repertoire-size bias correction applied to the TCR pairs. To estimate false discovery rates, a later analysis permuted the HLA or CMV assignments 20 times. In a later analysis, co-occurring TCRs were grouped using DBSCAN, with TCRdist sequence similarity added in when clustering inside HLA-allele-positive subsets. Repertoires with fewer than 30,000 or more than 120,000 public chains were left out of co-occurrence clustering, as were about 5 repertoires with anomalous nucleotide sharing. TCRdb provides this immuneACCESS table in a form limited to in-frame rearrangements. Some clones are lacking; in checked studies, under half of them reflect an unresolved V gene, and why the rest are absent is not known. V, J and clone size reflect that table, while D and trimming were determined from the DNA. The table for this sample lists over 150,000 clones; around 77% of them were counted only once. The ten largest clones represent about 1.3% of the sample.

The TCR originated in a man aged 55 to 70 in good health and CMV-seronegative. The chain is assembled from TRBV7-8 and TRBJ2-5, with 10 bases matching TRBD1. Sequenced: PBMCs. CDR3 sequence: CASSLTGTGAGETQYF. The DNA reads as follows: TGTGCCAGCAGCTTAACGGGGACAGGGGCGGGGGAGACCCAGTACTTC.